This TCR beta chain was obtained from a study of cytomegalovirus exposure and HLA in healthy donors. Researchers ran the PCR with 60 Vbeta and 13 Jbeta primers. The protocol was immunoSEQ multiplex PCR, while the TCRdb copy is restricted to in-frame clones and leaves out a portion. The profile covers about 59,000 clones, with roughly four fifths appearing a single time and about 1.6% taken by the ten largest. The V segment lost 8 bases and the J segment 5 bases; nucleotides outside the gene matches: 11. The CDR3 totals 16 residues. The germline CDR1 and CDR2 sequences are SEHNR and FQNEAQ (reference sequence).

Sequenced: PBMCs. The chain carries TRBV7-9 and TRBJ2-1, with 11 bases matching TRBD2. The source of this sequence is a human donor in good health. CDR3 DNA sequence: TGTGCCAGCCGGTTCCTAGCGGGGGGTAAAAACAATGAGCAGTTCTTC. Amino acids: CASRFLAGGKNNEQFF.